This T cell receptor beta chain appears in the sequencing data of a study of blood T cell repertoires in COVID-19. The germline gives CDR1 SGHNT, CDR2 YYREEE (reference sequence). There are 13 residues in the CDR3. V was trimmed by 2 bases and J by 6 bases, leaving 8 bases between them. The participants were between roughly 18 and 89 years old and came from roughly 25 US areas. All recovered Cohort 3 donors got two negative PCRs, got clearance, or saw symptom resolution. How the authors handled the data: Reference gene primer amplification in the assay estimated nucleated cell counts. Data came from immunoSEQ multiplex PCR; TCRdb stores just in-frame clones and leaves some out. The DNA gave D and trimming, while V, J and clone size come from that table. Of more than 150,000 clones in the sample, 75% to 90% were seen once.

The rearrangement links TRBV5-4 to TRBJ2-2; possibly TRBD2 for D (5 bases). Source material: PBMCs or T cells enriched from blood (not recorded which). This clonotype originated in a woman aged 55-75 years who had recovered from COVID-19. The DNA for the CDR3 is TGTGCCAGCAGCTTTGCGGGTTCCGGGGAGCTGTTTTTT. Translated, it gives CASSFAGSGELFF.